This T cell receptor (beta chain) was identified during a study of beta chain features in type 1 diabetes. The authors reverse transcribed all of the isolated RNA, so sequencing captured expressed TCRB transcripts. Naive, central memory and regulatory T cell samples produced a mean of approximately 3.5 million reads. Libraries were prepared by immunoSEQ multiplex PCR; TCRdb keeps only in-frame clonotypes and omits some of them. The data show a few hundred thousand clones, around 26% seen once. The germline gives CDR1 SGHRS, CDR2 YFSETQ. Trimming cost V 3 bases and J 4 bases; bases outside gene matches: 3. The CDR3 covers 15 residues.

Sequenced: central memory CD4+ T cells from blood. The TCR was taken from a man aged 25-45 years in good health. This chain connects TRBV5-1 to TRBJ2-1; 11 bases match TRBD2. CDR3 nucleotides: TGCGCCAGCAGCTCGGGGACTAGCGGATACAATGAGCAGTTCTTC. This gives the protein CASSSGTSGYNEQFF.